The subject of this entry is one TCR beta chain. It has no known antigen specificity. There are no base qualities to consult, and no much larger clone falls within one base. The sample originates from a study of blood T cell repertoires in COVID-19 (dated by TCRdb to 2020 to 2022). At the level of the whole study: Collaborator samples came from the United States, Italy and Spain and covered acute and convalescent phases of COVID-19. The prospective study material was composed of cDNA or gDNA derived from T cells, B-cell-depleted T cells, or PBMCs. Where HLA class I and class II types were available, the types were taken from metadata supplied by the sample provider, not from assay-based typing. The samples were drawn from the first 160 participants of the ongoing ImmuneRACE study and from some 1,300 subjects provided by 6 global collaborators. Subjects who had been exposed to COVID-19, were actively infected with it, or had recovered from it provided the deeply sampled blood TCRbeta repertoires that made up the dataset. A freely available public database, intended as a resource for researchers studying the immune response to SARS-CoV-2, is where the repertoires were released. The sample metadata nearly always contained a de-identified subject ID, COVID-19 status, age in years and sex.

Collaborating institutions collected whole blood in K2EDTA tubes following their own protocols. For TCRbeta analysis, collaborators shipped samples as frozen whole blood, isolated PBMCs, or DNA extracted from either of those sample types. The investigation overall reported the following: The quantity of clinical and demographic metadata differed by source and by participant and was supplied without curation.

TCRbeta CDR3 regions were amplified from genomic DNA by means of the immunoSEQ Assay, a bias-controlled multiplex PCR. The paper's processing steps were these. The number of nucleated cells in each sample was estimated by amplification of reference gene primers within the assay. Sequence reads were collapsed and filtered to measure the absolute abundance of every unique TCRbeta CDR3 rearrangement. For each sample, productive Simpson clonality was calculated by taking the square root of Simpson's diversity index across productive rearrangements. In TCRdb, the immuneACCESS table is reduced to in-frame sequences with V and J assigned. These tables do not hold every clone; where another copy was compared, an unresolved V gene accounts for under half, and the others remain unexplained. For V, J and clone size, that table is used; D and trimming come from the DNA. This sample gives about 86,000 clones in total; roughly 80% of them show up just once. 3.4% of the sample is taken by the ten largest.

Cut back by 0 bases and 6 bases, the V and J ends lie 10 bases apart. The CDR3 covers 14 residues, taking in both the cysteine and the phenylalanine. Only the CDR3 DNA stays, 42 bases, in frame from base 1. The CDR1 and CDR2 encoded by the germline V gene are KGHSH and LQKENI. The sequencing sample was made of peripheral blood. This chain joins TRBV18 to TRBJ2-3; the D segment could be TRBD2, given 5 matching bases. This TCR came from a man between 45 and 60 years old with acute or convalescent COVID-19. The CDR3 in this case is CASSPPSGGDTQYF. The DNA sequence is TGTGCCAGCTCACCACCGTCGGGCGGGGATACGCAGTATTTT. Reference TRBV18 and TRBJ2-3 proteins supply the regions before and after the CDR3; the full variable domain is: NAGVMQNPRHLVRRRGQEARLRCSPMKGHSHVYWYRQLPEEGLKFMVYLQKENIIDESGMPKERFSAEFPKEGPSILRIQQVVRGDSAAYFCASSPPSGGDTQYFGPGTRLTVL.